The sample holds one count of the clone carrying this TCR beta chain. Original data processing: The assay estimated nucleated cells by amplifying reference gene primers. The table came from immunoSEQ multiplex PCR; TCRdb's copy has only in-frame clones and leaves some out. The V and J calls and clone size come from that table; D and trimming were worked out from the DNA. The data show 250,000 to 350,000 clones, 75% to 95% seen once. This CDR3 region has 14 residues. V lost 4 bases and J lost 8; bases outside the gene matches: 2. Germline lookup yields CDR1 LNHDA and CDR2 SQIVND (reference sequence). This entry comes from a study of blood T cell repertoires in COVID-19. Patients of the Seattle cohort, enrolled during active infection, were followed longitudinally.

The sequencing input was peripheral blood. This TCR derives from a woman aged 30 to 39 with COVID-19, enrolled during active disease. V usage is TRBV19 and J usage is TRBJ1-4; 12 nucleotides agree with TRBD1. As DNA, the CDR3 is TGTGCCAGTAGTAGGGACAGGGGGCGAGAAAAACTGTTTTTT. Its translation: CASSRDRGREKLFF.